The 29 T cell receptor beta chains listed next were all sequenced from one sample in a study of T cells in tuberculosis. Assay used: immunoSEQ multiplex PCR; TCRdb lists only in-frame clones, some missing. The data hold about 34,000 clones, with around 93% observed a single time. Time point specified: new active TB diagnosis, blood taken before or within 7 days of starting treatment. Specimen: PBMCs, collected at tuberculosis diagnosis. These receptors were taken from an adult with tuberculosis.

The chain uses TRBV6-6 and TRBJ1-1, with 7 bases lining up with TRBD1. The CDR3 length is 13 residues. Looked up from germline, CDR1 is MNHNY and CDR2 is SVGAGI (reference sequence). This CDR3 reads CAYKDRPNTEAFF. Written as DNA, the CDR3 is TGTGCTTATAAGGACAGGCCGAACACTGAAGCTTTCTTT.

This clone has just one count. The V call is TRBV19, the J call TRBJ1-2; possibly TRBD1 for D (6 bases). Trimming took off 7 bases at V and 5 bases at J, with 23 bases between the two ends. Germline V gene lookup returns CDR1 LNHDA and CDR2 SQIVND (reference sequence). This CDR3 is 16 amino acids long. CDR3 amino acids: CASTTAGTPTLYGYTF. The CDR3, as DNA: TGTGCCAGTACCACAGCGGGGACACCAACTCTATATGGCTACACCTTC.

V usage is TRBV4-2 and J usage is TRBJ2-7; D is possibly TRBD2 (6 bases). From germline, CDR1 is LGHNA and CDR2 YNFKEQ. This CDR3 has 13 amino acids. V dropped 8 bases and J dropped 4 bases, with 15 bases sitting between them. This CDR3 reads CASVEGGQYEQYF. The CDR3 DNA sequence: TGTGCCAGCGTGGAAGGAGGGCAGTACGAGCAGTACTTC.

This chain connects TRBV7-2 to TRBJ1-4, with D possibly matching TRBD1 (5 bases). The CDR3 has 14 residues. V lost 5 bases and J lost 7, with 14 bases in between. Looked up from germline, CDR1 is SGHTA and CDR2 is FQGNSA. The DNA for the CDR3 is TGTGCCAGCAGCCCGGGGTTGGGGGGTGAAAAACTGTTTTTT. As protein: CASSPGLGGEKLFF.

This chain uses TRBV11-2 with TRBJ1-1; D gene unclear. The length of the CDR3 is 12 residues. The V end was cut by 3 bases, the J end by 2 bases, with 4 bases between. Germline assignment: CDR1 SGHAT and CDR2 FQNNGV. The CDR3 is CASSLLNTEAFF. The CDR3 DNA reads as TGTGCCAGCAGCTTGTTAAACACTGAAGCTTTCTTT.

The rearrangement links TRBV7-2 to TRBJ2-7; 15 bases are a match to TRBD2. The CDR3 extends over 16 amino acids. Germline-derived CDR1 and CDR2 are SGHTA and FQGNSA. With 2 bases clipped from V and 12 bases from J, the junction kept 11 bases outside the gene matches. The CDR3 DNA follows: TGTGCCAGCAGCTTATGGGCCGGGACTAGCGGGGGGCATTTGTACGTC. Translation gives CASSLWAGTSGGHLYV.

This chain connects TRBV7-2 to TRBJ2-2, with TRBD2 matching over 12 bases. CDR3 length: 19 amino acids. The germline gives CDR1 SGHTA, CDR2 FQGNSA. V trimming: 5 bases; J trimming: 4 bases; junction bases outside the gene matches: 14. The CDR3 reads CASSHPSSSGGAGTGELFF. The CDR3 DNA is TGTGCCAGCAGCCACCCCTCCTCTAGCGGGGGGGCCGGCACCGGGGAGCTGTTTTTT. Complete variable domain (other parts from reference TRBV7-2 and TRBJ2-2): GAGVSQSPSNKVTEKGKDVELRCDPISGHTALYWYRQSLGQGLEFLIYFQGNSAPDKSGLPSDRFSAERTGGSVSTLTIQRTQQEDSAVYLCASSHPSSSGGAGTGELFFGEGSRLTVL.

The chain links TRBV14 to TRBJ1-4; no clear D gene. CDR1 is SGHDN and CDR2 is FVKESK in the germline V gene. V was pared by 0 bases and J by 7 bases, with 15 bases between. The CDR3 has 16 amino acids. This chain's CDR3 is CASSQDPPWTREKLFF. Here the CDR3 DNA reads TGTGCCAGCAGCCAAGACCCACCCTGGACTCGTGAAAAACTGTTTTTT.

The rearrangement joins TRBV27 to TRBJ2-3; 8 nucleotides line up with TRBD2. This CDR3 spans 15 amino acids. The V and J ends lost 5 bases and 2 bases, in that order; junction bases with no gene match: 6. CDR1 MNHEY and CDR2 SMNVEV come from the germline V gene (reference sequence). The CDR3 sequence is CASSGSGGSTDTQYF. The CDR3 region has the DNA TGTGCCAGCAGTGGCAGCGGGGGTTCCACAGATACGCAGTATTTT.

The V gene is TRBV7-2, the J gene TRBJ2-7; D not certain. Trimming left V 5 bases short and J 4 bases short, with 15 bases between. The CDR3 runs to 14 residues. Germline loops: CDR1 SGHTA, CDR2 FQGNSA. The CDR3 is CASSIYARQYEQYF. As DNA, the CDR3 is TGTGCCAGCAGCATATACGCCCGACAATACGAGCAGTACTTC.

To note about this clone: Within the sample, other DNA sequences also encode this same CDR3. The chain carries TRBV5-1 and TRBJ2-3, with 7 bases fitting TRBD1. Per germline, CDR1 SGHRS and CDR2 YFSETQ. The V and J ends lost 5 bases and 4 bases, in that order; junction bases with no gene match: 1. The CDR3 runs 12 residues. The CDR3 loop reads CASRQGADTQYF. CDR3 in DNA: TGCGCCAGCAGGCAGGGGGCAGATACGCAGTATTTT.

This chain joins TRBV5-4 and TRBJ2-7; D is unresolved. The CDR3 is made up of 12 amino acids. Germline V lookup: CDR1 SGHNT, CDR2 YYREEE (reference sequence). V was shortened by 3 bases and J by 8 bases, with 12 bases between the two germline ends. In DNA form, the CDR3 reads TGTGCCAGCAGCTCGACGGAGAGCAAGCAGTACTTC. Its translation: CASSSTESKQYF.

The chain employs TRBV6-4 and TRBJ2-2; D perhaps matches TRBD2 (7 bases). Trimming pared 4 bases from V and 4 bases from J, leaving 13 bases between. Germline CDR1 and CDR2: MRHNA and SNTAGT. The CDR3 loop spans 15 amino acids. The CDR3 spells CASSALAGATGELFF. The CDR3 DNA reads TGTGCCAGCAGTGCACTCGCGGGGGCCACCGGGGAGCTGTTTTTT.

The rearrangement uses TRBV27 and TRBJ2-2; TRBD1 matches 7 bases. There are 13 residues in the CDR3. The V gene end was trimmed by 2 bases and the J gene end by 6 bases; junction bases not matched to a gene: 0. Germline CDR1 reads MNHEY; CDR2 reads SMNVEV (reference sequence). CDR3 nucleotide sequence: TGTGCCAGCAGTTTAAGGGGGCCCGGGGAGCTGTTTTTT. It specifies CASSLRGPGELFF.

The rearrangement joins TRBV13 to TRBJ1-1; D remains unclear. V lost 3 bases to trimming and J lost 4 bases, with 18 bases between them. CDR1 and CDR2 (germline): PRHDT, FYEKMQ (reference sequence). The CDR3 is 16 amino acids. CDR3 protein: CASSLGLRVSGTEAFF. The CDR3 nucleotides read TGTGCCAGCAGCTTGGGTTTGAGGGTGAGCGGCACTGAAGCTTTCTTT.

V usage is TRBV19 and J usage is TRBJ1-3; TRBD1 is a possible D gene (6 bases). The germline V gene encodes CDR1 LNHDA and CDR2 SQIVND (reference sequence). Trimming removed 7 bases at V and 0 bases at J, with 22 bases between. CDR3 size: 18 residues. CDR3 residues: CASIQRPGGIRSGNTIYF. DNA of the CDR3: TGTGCCAGTATCCAAAGGCCTGGGGGCATCCGCTCTGGAAACACCATATATTTT.

This clone was picked up one time. For the CDR3, the DNA is TGCAGCGTTACGCAGGGGGCAGATCAGCCCCAGCATTTT. This translates into CSVTQGADQPQHF. The V gene is TRBV29-1, the J gene TRBJ1-5; 8 nucleotides align to TRBD1. Unmatched junction bases numbered 5, after V lost 5 bases and J lost 5 bases. Per germline, CDR1 SQVTM and CDR2 ANQGSEA. The CDR3 spans 13 residues. Using reference TRBV29-1 and TRBJ1-5 for the parts outside the CDR3, the full variable domain is SAVISQKPSRDICQRGTSLTIQCQVDSQVTMMFWYRQQPGQSLTLIATANQGSEATYESGFVIDKFPISRPNLTFSTLTVSNMSPEDSSIYLCSVTQGADQPQHFGDGTRLSIL.

This clone was seen once. The chain carries TRBV19 and TRBJ2-3, with D possibly being TRBD2 (5 bases). The length of the CDR3 is 16 residues. Trimming stripped 5 bases from V and 8 bases from J, with 23 bases between. In germline, CDR1 is LNHDA, CDR2 SQIVND (reference sequence). The DNA for the CDR3 is TGTGCCAGTAGTCGCCGGACTGCCCCGGCTATAAGTACGCAGTATTTT. Residues: CASSRRTAPAISTQYF.

The genes are TRBV21-1 and TRBJ1-1; TRBD1 is the table's D call, not checked against the DNA. TRBV21-1 is shown as a pseudogene. The CDR3 has 16 amino acids. For the CDR3, the DNA is TGTGCCAGCAGCAAAACTCCGGTCGACAGGAACACTGAAGCTTTCTTT. Protein: CASSKTPVDRNTEAFF.

The genes are TRBV4-3 and TRBJ2-4; 10 nucleotides line up with TRBD1. The CDR3 is 15 amino acids. Germline V gene data show CDR1 as LGHNA and CDR2 as YSLEER. The ends lost 4 bases at V and 8 bases at J; junction bases unmatched: 8. Here the CDR3 reads CASSPRVDRGDIQYF. Here the CDR3 DNA reads TGCGCCAGCAGCCCCCGGGTGGACAGGGGGGACATTCAGTACTTC.

By share, this clone ranks as medium-sized. V is TRBV27 and J is TRBJ1-2; 10 bases agree with TRBD1. The V and J ends lost 5 bases and 4 bases, in that order; junction bases with no gene match: 7. Germline assignment: CDR1 MNHEY and CDR2 SMNVEV (reference sequence). There are 15 residues in the CDR3. The CDR3, as DNA: TGTGCCAGCAGTGCAAGACAGGGGGCAGGCTATGGCTACACCTTC. Translation: CASSARQGAGYGYTF.

The chain has TRBV28 and TRBJ1-2; 7 bases map to TRBD1. There are 14 residues in the CDR3. CDR1 MDHEN and CDR2 SYDVKM come from the germline V gene. The junction had 7 bases not matched to a gene; V was cut back by 5 bases and J by 4 bases. The CDR3 here is CASSTTGAFYGYTF. The CDR3 nucleotides are TGTGCCAGCAGTACCACAGGGGCATTCTATGGCTACACCTTC.

The chain recombines TRBV5-1 with TRBJ2-1; D gene unclear. CDR3 length equals 15 residues. Trimming removed 1 base from V and 5 bases from J, with 13 bases in between. Germline V lookup: CDR1 SGHRS, CDR2 YFSETQ. The chain's CDR3 is CASSLMAERNNEQFF. The CDR3 nucleotides read TGCGCCAGCAGCTTGATGGCAGAGAGGAACAATGAGCAGTTCTTC.

V gene TRBV7-3 combines with J gene TRBJ2-3; 8 nucleotides line up with TRBD2. The CDR3 sequence is 15 residues long. The V gene's germline CDR1 is SGHTA and CDR2 FQGTGA. The trim removed 1 base at V and 6 bases at J, leaving 6 bases unmatched. CDR3 in DNA: TGTGCCAGCAGCTTAAATCCGGGGGGGCGTGATACGCAGTATTTT. This encodes CASSLNPGGRDTQYF.

The chain joins TRBV4-1 to TRBJ2-3; 7 nucleotides align to TRBD2. CDR3 size: 16 residues. Germline CDR1 reads MGHRA; CDR2 reads YSYEKL. V was clipped by 2 bases and J by 0 bases; unmatched bases: 5. The CDR3 reads CASSQLADSSTDTQYF. In DNA, the CDR3 is TGCGCCAGCAGCCAACTAGCGGATTCTAGCACAGATACGCAGTATTTT.

The rearrangement joins TRBV7-6 to TRBJ1-2; D remains ambiguous. The CDR3 runs 15 residues. V lost 1 base to trimming and J lost 5 bases, with 14 bases between them. Germline values: CDR1 SGHVS, CDR2 FNYEAQ. CDR3 in amino acids: CASSLGGPPGYGYTF. The CDR3 coding sequence is TGTGCCAGCAGCTTAGGGGGTCCCCCGGGGTATGGCTACACCTTC. The full variable domain, in which reference TRBV7-6 and TRBJ1-2 provide the parts outside the CDR3, is GAGVSQSPRYKVTKRGQDVALRCDPISGHVSLYWYRQALGQGPEFLTYFNYEAQQDKSGLPNDRFSAERPEGSISTLTIQRTEQRDSAMYRCASSLGGPPGYGYTFGSGTRLTVV.

The rearrangement joins TRBV5-4 to TRBJ2-6; D unresolved. This CDR3 region has 16 residues. Between the trimmed V and J ends, which lost 1 base and 0 bases, there was a span of 8 bases. Germline CDR1 reads SGHNT; CDR2 reads YYREEE (reference sequence). The DNA for the CDR3 is TGTGCCAGCAGCTTGCCCAGTCGCTCTGGGGCCAACGTCCTGACTTTC. This encodes CASSLPSRSGANVLTF.

This clone came up a few times. V is TRBV5-1 and J is TRBJ1-1, with a possible D match to TRBD1 (5 bases). Germline assignment: CDR1 SGHRS and CDR2 YFSETQ. Trimming took 1 base from V and 1 from J, leaving 8 bases between them. The CDR3 covers 14 residues. The CDR3 spells CASSLTGGNTEAFF. In DNA form, the CDR3 reads TGCGCCAGCAGCTTGACAGGTGGGAACACTGAAGCTTTCTTT.

The chain couples TRBV15 to TRBJ1-4; possibly TRBD1 for D (6 bases). V lost 3 bases and J 4 bases, leaving 9 bases between the germline ends. There are 14 residues in the CDR3. In germline, CDR1 is LNHNV, CDR2 YYDKDF (reference sequence). This CDR3 is CATSSRGFNEKLFF. The CDR3 DNA reads as TGTGCCACCAGCAGCAGGGGTTTTAATGAAAAACTGTTTTTT.